Described below is a single TCR beta chain sequence and its context. Its antigen is unknown. This sample is drawn from a study of shared clonotypes between healthy human individuals. The study's findings and limits: The donor pool, a small one, limited the genetic and exposure-history diversity represented. The authors expected sequencing depth to affect clonotype sharing among donors.

Deep was the level used in running the assay. The genomic DNA of each subset was split evenly across several immunoSEQ plates. Clones were read by immunoSEQ multiplex PCR, and TCRdb kept only the in-frame ones, dropping some. The sample lists fewer than 550,000 clones, about 79% occurring once. The sequencing input was PBMCs. The TCR sequence derives from a woman aged 35 to 49 in good health. Some clones in this sample may be carry-over from other donors' samples.

The CDR3 here is CASSLLGGSGYNEQFF. CDR3 DNA: TGTGCCAGCAGTTTGTTAGGCGGGAGCGGGTACAATGAGCAGTTCTTC. This rearrangement joins TRBV28 to TRBJ2-1; 7 nucleotides agree with TRBD2. J was trimmed by 4 bases and V by 3 bases; bases with no gene match: 9. The germline gives CDR1 MDHEN, CDR2 SYDVKM. The CDR3 has 16 residues. The full variable domain, with the rest looked up from reference TRBV28 and TRBJ2-1, is DVKVTQSSRYLVKRTGEKVFLECVQDMDHENMFWYRQDPGLGLRLIYFSYDVKMKEKGDIPEGYSVSREKKERFSLILESASTNQTSMYLCASSLLGGSGYNEQFFGPGTRLTVL.